Given below is one T cell receptor beta chain in context. Its target is unknown. V trimming: 0 bases; J trimming: 5 bases; junction bases outside the gene matches: 1. This CDR3 spans 14 amino acids. CDR1 and CDR2 from the germline V gene are SGHNT and YENEEA. The PCR had 60 Vbeta and 13 Jbeta primers. As handled by the study authors: Approximately 80 million unique TCR beta chains, some 9.9 million of them shared, were counted by a later analysis. Profiling relied on immunoSEQ multiplex PCR, and the TCRdb table lists in-frame clones only, not all of them. V, J and clone size are those of that table, while D and trimming were read from the DNA. The data hold over 140,000 clones, with almost 85% observed a single time. The sample belongs to a study of cytomegalovirus exposure and HLA in healthy donors. General study findings and limits: A later analysis found common viral pathogens apparently linked to several of the most significant clusters.

The chain uses TRBV11-3 and TRBJ2-1, with 7 bases that match TRBD2. Material for sequencing was PBMCs. The TCR was taken from a man aged 25 to 40 in good health and CMV-seropositive. The CDR3 coding sequence is TGTGCCAGCAGCTTAGAACTAGCGAACAATGAGCAGTTCTTC. Amino acid sequence: CASSLELANNEQFF.